This TCR beta chain was captured by sequencing in a study of T cell repertoires in ileal Crohn's disease. About the research overall: At surgery, 35% to 40% of patients smoked, with median disease duration roughly 7.7 years.

This table comes from immunoSEQ multiplex PCR, and its TCRdb copy is limited to in-frame clones, with some not included. This table has tens of thousands of clones, 80% appearing once. A word on this clone: Antigen specificity is unknown.

Study findings and constraints: Sorted CD8 T cells held more high-frequency clones than CD4.

Germline values: CDR1 LNHDA, CDR2 SQIVND (reference sequence). CDR3 length: 12 amino acids. V was clipped by 10 bases and J by 3 bases, with 12 bases between them. The sample was ileal tissue. The chain recombines TRBV19 with TRBJ1-2; unclear D gene. The clonotype comes from an adult with Crohn's disease. The CDR3 DNA reads as TGTGCCACCTCGGAGGGCTACTATGGCTACACCTTC. Protein: CATSEGYYGYTF.